Listed here are 24 T cell receptor beta chains from one sample, sequenced in a study of response to subunit inactivated influenza vaccine (dated by TCRdb to 2017 to 2018). Library prep was done by RT-PCR. Sequenced on an Illumina HiSeq 2500. TCRdb took the public reads, trimmed them with fastp at Q25, ran MiXCR for clone calling and kept in-frame beta chains. Each entry is one CDR3 protein sequence, shown with its most common DNA and genes. This sample lists 200,000 to 300,000 distinct CDR3 sequences; 12% were detected once. The leading ten clones occupy 7.8% of the sample. This specimen consisted of non-naive T cells sorted from PBMCs, obtained approximately 15 days before vaccination. This specimen's cell subset or site label, per the study, means: memory T cell fraction. Every receptor here comes from a man in his forties or fifties who received an inactivated influenza vaccine. Donor details come from another sample of the same person, matched by shared clones.

The V and J genes are TRBV28 and TRBJ1-1; the D is unclear. V dropped 3 bases and J dropped 4 bases, with 9 bases sitting between them. The V gene's germline CDR1 is MDHEN and CDR2 SYDVKM. CDR3 size: 13 residues. The CDR3 bases are TGTGCCAGCAGTTTCCGTAAGGTCACTGAAGCTTTCTTT. This translates into CASSFRKVTEAFF.

This clonotype was seen ten or more times. The rearrangement uses TRBV4-3 and TRBJ2-1, with unresolved D. Germline-derived CDR1 and CDR2 are LGHNA and YSLEER. The CDR3 totals 17 residues. Trimming took off 0 bases at V and 4 bases at J, with 16 bases between the two ends. The CDR3 coding sequence is TGCGCCAGCAGCCAAGATCCTCGAAGGGTGAGATACAATGAGCAGTTCTTC. The encoded protein is CASSQDPRRVRYNEQFF.

The chain couples TRBV12-3 or TRBV12-4 to TRBJ2-3; 11 nucleotides line up with TRBD2. J was trimmed by 7 bases and V by 4 bases; bases with no gene match: 13. The CDR3 runs to 17 residues. CDR3 protein: CASSSDQNRLAGNTQYF. In DNA form, the CDR3 reads TGTGCCAGCAGTTCAGACCAAAATCGACTAGCGGGAAATACGCAGTATTTT.

The rearrangement joins TRBV28 to TRBJ1-1; perhaps TRBD1 as D (5 bases). Germline CDR1 reads MDHEN; CDR2 reads SYDVKM. This CDR3 is 12 amino acids long. Trimming removed 3 bases at V and 10 bases at J, with 12 bases between. CDR3 protein: CASSLGSRGAFF. The CDR3 nucleotides are TGTGCCAGCAGTTTGGGTTCGAGGGGAGCTTTCTTT.

This clonotype came up many times. The genes are TRBV24-1 and TRBJ2-2; TRBD1 matches 10 bases. Germline V gene lookup returns CDR1 KGHDR and CDR2 SFDVKD. This CDR3 is built from 14 residues. With 9 bases clipped from V and 6 bases from J, the junction kept 6 bases outside the gene matches. CDR3 DNA sequence: TGTGCCACCGCCCGACAGGGGGCTGCCGGGGAGCTGTTTTTT. Translating gives CATARQGAAGELFF.

The V call is TRBV6-1, the J call TRBJ2-5, with D perhaps given as TRBD1 or TRBD2 (5 bases each). V lost 6 bases to trimming and J lost 7 bases, with 15 bases between them. CDR3 size: 13 residues. The germline CDR1 and CDR2 sequences are MNHNS and SASEGT. This chain's CDR3 is CASSMGEKRTQYF. The CDR3 bases are TGTGCCAGCAGCATGGGGGAGAAGAGGACCCAGTACTTC.

The J gene is TRBJ1-5, the V gene TRBV10-3; D is unresolved. The V end lost 0 bases, the J end lost 2 bases, and 8 bases lay between the germline ends. Germline V gives CDR1 ENHRY, CDR2 SYGVKD. This CDR3 contains 15 residues. For the CDR3, the DNA is TGTGCCATCAGTGAGTCGGCAGTGGGCAATCAGCCCCAGCATTTT. Translated, it gives CAISESAVGNQPQHF.

This clonotype was detected a few times. J is TRBJ2-1 and V is TRBV20-1; the D gene is possibly TRBD2 (5 bases). Trimming cost V 0 bases and J 7 bases, with 19 bases left between them. This CDR3 has 16 amino acids. CDR1 DFQATT and CDR2 SNEGSKA come from the germline V gene (reference sequence). The CDR3 loop is CSARDFYEGSENEQFF. The CDR3, as DNA: TGCAGTGCTAGAGACTTCTATGAGGGTTCAGAGAATGAGCAGTTCTTC.

The sample holds a few counts of this clonotype. The CDR3 DNA reads TGTGCCAGCAGTTACTCTGGAAGCTCCTACAATGAGCAGTTCTTC. Translation gives CASSYSGSSYNEQFF. The chain recombines TRBV6-2 or TRBV6-3 with TRBJ2-1; D is uncertain. This CDR3 has 15 residues. Germline V gene lookup returns CDR1 MNHEY and CDR2 SVGEGT. Trimming left V 0 bases short and J 0 bases short, with 6 bases between.

Points on this clonotype: At one of its ends the junction is not consistent with the germline gene, which may arise from a read error. This sequence joins TRBV10-3 and TRBJ2-7; D is possibly TRBD1 (6 bases). Germline loops: CDR1 ENHRY, CDR2 SYGVKD. CDR3 length equals 14 residues. The CDR3, as DNA: TGTGCCATCAGCCCTGGGGACATCTCCTGGGAGCTGCACTTC. As protein: CAISPGDISWELHF.

This clonotype appeared many times. V usage is TRBV7-8 and J usage is TRBJ2-1; the D gene is possibly TRBD1 (6 bases). CDR1 is SGHVS, CDR2 FQNEAQ, per germline. V was trimmed by 5 bases and J by 6 bases, leaving 11 bases between them. The CDR3 has 13 residues. CDR3 amino acids: CASSLDRSNEQFF. CDR3 coding DNA: TGTGCCAGCAGCCTCGACAGGTCCAATGAGCAGTTCTTC.

This clonotype was detected a few times. The chain recombines TRBV20-1 with TRBJ2-1; TRBD2 might be the D (5 bases). V lost 5 bases and J lost 0, with 11 bases in between. The CDR3 spans 14 residues. CDR1 and CDR2 (germline): DFQATT, SNEGSKA (reference sequence). The CDR3 protein is CSAGRRDSYNEQFF. The CDR3 DNA reads as TGCAGTGCTGGCCGTCGGGACTCCTACAATGAGCAGTTCTTC.

V gene TRBV5-1 combines with J gene TRBJ2-3; 8 bases map to TRBD2. Germline CDR1 reads SGHRS; CDR2 reads YFSETQ. The junction had 15 bases not matched to a gene; V was cut back by 7 bases and J by 5 bases. The CDR3 has 16 residues. CDR3 sequence: CASAPYSGGPVDTQYF. The CDR3 nucleotides read TGCGCCAGCGCGCCCTACTCGGGGGGGCCAGTAGATACGCAGTATTTT. The full variable domain, with the rest looked up from reference TRBV5-1 and TRBJ2-3, is KAGVTQTPRYLIKTRGQQVTLSCSPISGHRSVSWYQQTPGQGLQFLFEYFSETQRNKGNFPGRFSGRQFSNSRSEMNVSTLELGDSALYLCASAPYSGGPVDTQYFGPGTRLTVL.

The sample holds a few counts of this clonotype. V usage is TRBV11-2 and J usage is TRBJ2-4; 9 positions match TRBD1. CDR1 is SGHAT and CDR2 is FQNNGV in the germline V gene. V lost 5 bases to trimming and J lost 2 bases; unmatched junction nucleotides: 16. This CDR3 spans 19 amino acids. The CDR3 spells CASSLPGTGTFGTKNIQYF. CDR3 sequence (DNA): TGTGCCAGCAGCCTACCCGGGACAGGGACATTTGGGACCAAAAACATTCAGTACTTC.

The chain has TRBV10-2 and TRBJ1-2; D call uncertain. V was shortened by 9 bases and J by 4 bases, with 18 bases between the two germline ends. Germline CDR1 and CDR2: WSHSY and SAAADI. The CDR3 totals 14 residues. This CDR3 is CASTEQEGRYGYTF. CDR3 in DNA: TGCGCCAGTACCGAGCAGGAAGGACGCTATGGCTACACCTTC.

This clonotype was counted ten times or more. The J gene is TRBJ2-3, the V gene TRBV28; maybe TRBD2 (5 bases). Per the germline V gene, CDR1 is MDHEN and CDR2 is SYDVKM. The CDR3 consists of 14 residues. Trimming cost V 3 bases and J 2 bases, with 9 bases left between them. Here the CDR3 reads CASSLGADTDTQYF. CDR3 nucleotides: TGTGCCAGCAGTTTGGGAGCGGACACAGATACGCAGTATTTT. Drawing the rest from reference TRBV28 and TRBJ2-3, the complete variable domain is DVKVTQSSRYLVKRTGEKVFLECVQDMDHENMFWYRQDPGLGLRLIYFSYDVKMKEKGDIPEGYSVSREKKERFSLILESASTNQTSMYLCASSLGADTDTQYFGPGTRLTVL.

This clonotype was found many times. The gene calls are TRBV7-2 and TRBJ2-1; possibly TRBD1 or TRBD2 for D (5 bases each). This CDR3 comprises 15 residues. Trimming removed 8 bases at V and 2 bases at J, with 16 bases between. CDR1 is SGHTA and CDR2 is FQGNSA in the germline V gene. The CDR3 here is CASRLGRETYNEQFF. The CDR3 coding sequence is TGTGCCAGCCGCCTTGGCAGGGAGACCTACAATGAGCAGTTCTTC.

This clonotype was recorded many times. The chain couples TRBV6-5 to TRBJ2-7; 13 bases are a match to TRBD2. The CDR3 is 15 residues long. Germline CDR1 MNHEY, CDR2 SVGAGI. Germline trimming cut 4 bases from V and 6 bases from J; bases unmatched to any gene: 6. The CDR3 protein is CASSLTSGRASEQYF. In nucleotides, the CDR3 is TGTGCCAGCAGTTTAACTAGCGGGAGGGCCTCCGAGCAGTACTTC.

V and J are TRBV10-3 and TRBJ2-1; TRBD2 is a possible D gene (5 bases). V was cut by 2 bases and J by 2 bases, with 10 bases left in between. The V gene's germline CDR1 is ENHRY and CDR2 SYGVKD. The CDR3 sequence is 15 residues long. CDR3 nucleotide sequence: TGTGCCATCAGTGAGCCTGCCGGGGCCTACAATGAGCAGTTCTTC. Translating it yields CAISEPAGAYNEQFF.

This clonotype was recorded many times. The gene calls are TRBV20-1 and TRBJ1-4; D gene unclear. The ends were cut back, 2 bases at V and 8 bases at J, with 18 bases in the middle. CDR3 size: 15 residues. The germline CDR1 and CDR2 sequences are DFQATT and SNEGSKA (reference sequence). The CDR3 DNA is TGCAGTGCTAGATTGGTTCAACCCGGCGGGGAAAAACTGTTTTTT. It translates to CSARLVQPGGEKLFF.

The sample holds a few counts of this clonotype. This chain joins TRBV7-2 and TRBJ2-3; 8 positions match TRBD2. The CDR3 has 17 amino acids. The germline CDR1 and CDR2 sequences are SGHTA and FQGNSA. The ends lost 4 bases at V and 0 bases at J; junction bases unmatched: 9. CDR3 region: CASSSPKRGPSTDTQYF. The CDR3 nucleotides are TGTGCCAGCAGCTCACCTAAGCGGGGGCCTAGCACAGATACGCAGTATTTT.

This clonotype was counted between two and nine times. The gene calls are TRBV7-3 and TRBJ1-2, with D tentatively TRBD1 (5 bases). The germline CDR1 and CDR2 sequences are SGHTA and FQGTGA. Trimming took off 5 bases at V and 6 bases at J, with 19 bases between the two ends. The CDR3 is made up of 15 amino acids. The CDR3, as DNA: TGTGCCAGCAGCCCCCGATGGGAGGGACCAGATGGCTACACCTTC. It is translated as CASSPRWEGPDGYTF.

This clonotype was found many times. The chain links TRBV29-1 to TRBJ2-5; D perhaps matches TRBD2 (6 bases). V was trimmed by 1 base and J by 2 bases, leaving 11 bases between them. Germline V gene lookup returns CDR1 SQVTM and CDR2 ANQGSEA. The CDR3 loop spans 14 amino acids. CDR3: CSVEGGTAQETQYF. As DNA, the CDR3 is TGCAGCGTTGAAGGCGGGACCGCGCAAGAGACCCAGTACTTC. The full variable domain, completed using reference TRBV29-1 and TRBJ2-5, is SAVISQKPSRDICQRGTSLTIQCQVDSQVTMMFWYRQQPGQSLTLIATANQGSEATYESGFVIDKFPISRPNLTFSTLTVSNMSPEDSSIYLCSVEGGTAQETQYFGPGTRLLVL.

This clonotype was detected many times. The rearrangement links TRBV12-3 or TRBV12-4 to TRBJ2-7; TRBD2 aligns across 8 bases. With V trimmed by 6 bases and J by 7 bases, 8 bases remained unmatched. The CDR3 consists of 13 residues. In DNA form, the CDR3 reads TGTGCCAGCAGAAGGGACATAGCGGGGGAGCAGTACTTC. This codes for CASRRDIAGEQYF.